This TCR beta chain was retrieved from a study of vaccination effects on CD4 cells after COVID-19. Germline CDR1 and CDR2: DFQATT and SNEGSKA (reference sequence). Trimming took 3 bases from V and 2 from J, leaving 20 bases between them. The CDR3 is made up of 16 amino acids. Regarding this clone: Its antigen is not known.

Cells that had been cultured for roughly 9 days were the source of isolated CD4+ T cells. Data came from immunoSEQ multiplex PCR; TCRdb stores just in-frame clones and leaves some out. This sample has under 50,000 clones, with roughly three fifths found just once. This clonotype originated in a human donor who received a COVID-19 vaccine. This chain links TRBV20-1 with TRBJ2-7; D is possibly TRBD1 (6 bases). This material consisted of CD4+ T cells from PBMCs cultured without peptide, taken before COVID-19 vaccination. The CDR3 DNA reads TGCAGTGCTAGTGGGGACACCCCTCCCAAGCCCTACGAGCAGTACTTC. It translates to CSASGDTPPKPYEQYF.